This TCR beta chain was obtained from a study of OX40 agonist ivuxolimab in advanced cancers. In the study overall: Ivuxolimab was a fully human IgG2 agonistic monoclonal antibody targeting the costimulatory receptor OX40 (CD134). Of the approximately 54 dose-escalation patients, hepatocellular carcinoma was present in around 20, melanoma in around 15, renal cell carcinoma in 9 and head and neck cancer in 9. The paper reports the monotherapy dose-escalation portion (N ≈ 50 patients) of the phase I ivuxolimab trial. Intravenous ivuxolimab was administered to patients every 2 weeks at six dose levels: 0.01, 0.1, 0.3, 1.5, 3 and 10 mg/kg. In the dose-escalation cohort, 75% to 85% of patients were male, and the mean age was approximately 60 years with a range of roughly 20 to 85. Prior anti-PD-1, anti-PD-L1 or anti-CTLA-4 therapy was permitted, and checkpoint inhibitors had been received by roughly 42% of dose-escalation patients. Partial responses occurred in three dose-escalation patients, of whom one had hepatocellular carcinoma and two had cutaneous melanoma. The point of sequencing TCRbeta in the periphery was to test whether ivuxolimab changed TCR sequence diversity and drove clonal T-cell expansion.

Concerning this clone itself: It lacks a known antigen. Per-base qualities were not stored, and no clone one base away is much larger.

Genomic DNA was extracted from sorted cells for sequencing of the TCRbeta CDR3 region. TCRbeta CDR3 regions were sequenced using the immunoSEQ Assay. TCRdb's version of the immuneACCESS table is confined to in-frame rearrangements and falls short of the full clone set. An unresolved V gene accounts for under half of the shortfall where checked; the remainder is of unknown origin. Across this sample there are 80,000 to 100,000 clones, with approximately 90% seen only once. The top ten constitute 0.8% to 1% of the sample. The investigation overall reported the following: The antigen specificity of the peripheral T cells that underwent clonal expansion was not determined. Low levels of normalized T-cell clonal expansion were also shown by some nonresponding patients. In partial responders in the 0.1-3.0 mg/kg groups, normalized peripheral clonal expansion was found to be among the lowest, especially among CD8+ T cells. At doses from 0.1 to 3.0 mg/kg, clonal expansion was seen in both CD4+ and CD8+ blood T cells between baseline and week 6. On average, CD8+ T cells showed more expanded clones than CD4+ T cells after ivuxolimab.

The trial excluded patients who had a history of autoimmune disease or were on systemic immunosuppression. Peripheral blood for TCR sequencing was collected from all dose cohorts at baseline, on cycle 4 day 1, and on cycle 7 day 1. The samples were drawn from a first-in-human, open-label, multicenter phase I dose-escalation trial of ivuxolimab. Adults with locally advanced or metastatic melanoma, renal cell, hepatocellular, or head and neck squamous cell carcinoma were enrolled in the trial. CD4+ and CD8+ T cells were sorted separately from peripheral blood before TCR sequencing. This sequence was found in an adult with an advanced solid tumor such as melanoma, head and neck, liver or kidney cancer. This specimen consisted of CD4+ or CD8+ T cells sorted from blood, obtained in a trial of the OX40 agonist ivuxolimab.

The CDR3 loop reads CASRPGPGEEKLFF. The nucleotide sequence reads TGCGCCAGCAGGCCGGGTCCTGGGGAGGAAAAACTGTTTTTT. The rearranged chain carries TRBV5-1 and TRBJ1-4; a confident D gene designation cannot be given. V sheds 5 bases and J sheds 8 bases, leaving 16 bases between their ends. Its CDR3 holds 14 amino acids, cysteine through phenylalanine. The DNA shown is the 42-base CDR3, in frame from base 1. Based on the germline V gene, the CDR1 and CDR2 sequences are SGHRS and YFSETQ.